Presented here are 31 T cell receptor beta chains from one specimen sequenced in a study of technical replicates of blood from four donors. Produced via immunoSEQ multiplex PCR; TCRdb's table is partial and in-frame only. Here the sample spans 70,000 to 95,000 clones, about 90% being singletons. Sequences were obtained from T cells isolated from PBMCs. These receptor sequences come from a human donor in good health. Some clones in this sample may be carry-over from other donors' samples.

This chain joins TRBV4-1 and TRBJ1-1, with TRBD1 identical over 9 bases. The J segment lost 2 bases and the V segment lost 1 base, leaving 5 bases of the junction unmatched. Germline values: CDR1 MGHRA, CDR2 YSYEKL. The CDR3 contains 16 residues. CDR3 loop: CASSQAQGASNTEAFF. The CDR3 DNA sequence: TGCGCCAGCAGCCAAGCACAGGGGGCCTCTAACACTGAAGCTTTCTTT.

This clone was counted once. In nucleotides, the CDR3 is TGTGCCTGGAGTCCCCAGACAGGGAGGTTTACTGAAGCTTTCTTT. Translation gives CAWSPQTGRFTEAFF. The chain has TRBV30 and TRBJ1-1, with 7 bases aligning to TRBD1. The CDR3 totals 15 residues. The ends lost 2 bases at V and 5 bases at J; junction bases unmatched: 11. Per the germline V gene, CDR1 is GTSNPN and CDR2 is SVGIG (reference sequence). Together with reference TRBV30 and TRBJ1-1, the CDR3 gives the full variable domain: SQTIHQWPATLVQPVGSPLSLECTVEGTSNPNLYWYRQAAGRGLQLLFYSVGIGQISSEVPQNLSASRPQDRQFILSSKKLLLSDSGFYLCAWSPQTGRFTEAFFGQGTRLTVV.

This clone was counted once. The chain combines TRBV5-4 with TRBJ2-7, with D perhaps matching TRBD1 (5 bases). V was trimmed by 0 bases and J by 0 bases, leaving 13 bases between them. The germline V gene encodes CDR1 SGHNT and CDR2 YYREEE (reference sequence). CDR3 size: 16 residues. This chain's CDR3 is CASSLDGARVSYEQYF. The CDR3 DNA sequence: TGTGCCAGCAGCTTGGATGGGGCCAGGGTCTCCTACGAGCAGTACTTC.

This sequence joins TRBV29-1 and TRBJ2-1; 8 bases are shared with TRBD2. V lost 0 bases, J lost 8 bases, and 6 bases stayed unmatched. This CDR3 comprises 14 residues. Germline CDR1 reads SQVTM; CDR2 reads ANQGSEA. CDR3 DNA sequence: TGCAGCGTTGAAGATGTTAGCGGGAAGGATGAGCAGTTCTTC. Amino acid sequence: CSVEDVSGKDEQFF.

J is TRBJ2-5 and V is TRBV7-9, with D possibly matching TRBD2 (5 bases). V lost 1 base and J 5 bases, leaving 11 bases between the germline ends. The CDR3 sequence is 14 residues long. Germline CDR1 reads SEHNR; CDR2 reads FQNEAQ (reference sequence). CDR3 residues: CASSLGGPGETQYF. As DNA, the CDR3 is TGTGCCAGCAGCTTAGGAGGGCCGGGGGAGACCCAGTACTTC.

The chain has TRBV5-1 and TRBJ2-5, with 9 bases identical to TRBD2. J gave up 5 bases and V 6 bases, and 11 bases lay outside the gene matches. CDR3 length equals 15 residues. CDR1 is SGHRS and CDR2 is YFSETQ in the germline V gene. CDR3 bases: TGCGCCAGCACCCGTAGCGGGGGCGGGGAGGAGACCCAGTACTTC. Translation gives CASTRSGGGEETQYF.

The chain employs TRBV19 and TRBJ2-7, with TRBD2 matching over 8 bases. This CDR3 has 13 residues. The V segment lost 5 bases and the J segment 6 bases; nucleotides outside the gene matches: 6. Germline-derived CDR1 and CDR2 are LNHDA and SQIVND (reference sequence). As DNA, the CDR3 is TGTGCCAGTAGTGATGGACTAGCTTCCGAGCAGTACTTC. It is translated as CASSDGLASEQYF.

The chain combines TRBV5-4 with TRBJ2-1; the D gene is possibly TRBD1 (6 bases). CDR1 is SGHNT, CDR2 YYREEE, per germline (reference sequence). This CDR3 is built from 14 residues. Trimming removed 1 base at V and 5 bases at J, with 10 bases between. The chain's CDR3 is CASSLQYRDNEQFF. The DNA for the CDR3 is TGTGCCAGCAGCTTGCAGTACAGGGACAATGAGCAGTTCTTC.

The chain links TRBV10-3 to TRBJ2-7; 10 positions agree with TRBD2. This CDR3 has 14 residues. CDR1 is ENHRY and CDR2 is SYGVKD in the germline V gene. The trim removed 7 bases at V and 2 bases at J, leaving 5 bases unmatched. This chain's CDR3 is CAIISGRGTYEQYF. The CDR3 region has the DNA TGTGCCATCATCAGCGGGAGGGGTACCTACGAGCAGTACTTC.

This clone is a singleton in its sample. The chain has TRBV18 and TRBJ1-2; weak D call: TRBD1 (5 bases). Per germline, CDR1 KGHSH and CDR2 LQKENI. Between the trimmed V and J ends, which lost 3 bases and 6 bases, there was a span of 17 bases. The CDR3 is made up of 15 amino acids. The CDR3 nucleotides are TGTGCCAGCTCACCCATAGACAGTTACGGCGATGGCTACACCTTC. As protein: CASSPIDSYGDGYTF.

V usage is TRBV10-1 and J usage is TRBJ2-7, with D maybe TRBD2 (6 bases). This CDR3 spans 14 amino acids. Per the germline V gene, CDR1 is WNHNN and CDR2 is SYGVQD (reference sequence). Trimming took 8 bases from V and 5 from J, leaving 19 bases between them. The CDR3 coding sequence is TGCGCCAGCTCCCGGGACTTGCAAGGGCACGAGCAGTACTTC. It yields the protein CASSRDLQGHEQYF.

The chain combines TRBV28 with TRBJ1-2; D perhaps matches TRBD1 (6 bases). CDR3 size: 14 residues. Trimming cost V 5 bases and J 4 bases, with 14 bases left between them. Germline V CDR1 and CDR2: MDHEN, SYDVKM. The CDR3 protein is CASSLTGIGYGYTF. CDR3 coding DNA: TGTGCCAGCAGTCTCACAGGGATCGGCTATGGCTACACCTTC.

This rearrangement joins TRBV27 to TRBJ2-2, with 10 positions matching TRBD2. The V gene's germline CDR1 is MNHEY and CDR2 SMNVEV (reference sequence). The length of the CDR3 is 15 residues. V lost 6 bases, J lost 4 bases, and 5 bases stayed unmatched. CDR3 bases: TGTGCCAGCAGAATAGCGGGAGGAGCCACCGGGGAGCTGTTTTTT. Translation gives CASRIAGGATGELFF.

The chain carries TRBV5-1 and TRBJ1-5; 8 bases are a match to TRBD1. V trimming: 4 bases; J trimming: 7 bases; junction bases outside the gene matches: 10. From germline, CDR1 is SGHRS and CDR2 YFSETQ. This CDR3 has 15 amino acids. The CDR3 loop reads CASSLTGGRGQPQHF. As DNA, the CDR3 is TGCGCCAGCAGCCTAACAGGGGGTCGGGGGCAGCCCCAGCATTTT. Complete variable domain (other parts from reference TRBV5-1 and TRBJ1-5): KAGVTQTPRYLIKTRGQQVTLSCSPISGHRSVSWYQQTPGQGLQFLFEYFSETQRNKGNFPGRFSGRQFSNSRSEMNVSTLELGDSALYLCASSLTGGRGQPQHFGDGTRLSIL.

This clone occurred a few times. The chain has TRBV7-6 and TRBJ2-1; 8 nucleotides line up with TRBD2. The V gene's germline CDR1 is SGHVS and CDR2 FNYEAQ. V lost 5 bases, J lost 1 base, and 4 bases stayed unmatched. CDR3 length equals 15 residues. The CDR3 loop reads CASSRLAGSYNEQFF. The CDR3 region has the DNA TGTGCCAGCAGCCGCTTAGCGGGATCCTACAATGAGCAGTTCTTC.

This clone appeared once. The chain combines TRBV9 with TRBJ2-2; the D gene is possibly TRBD1 (6 bases). Trimming removed 2 bases at V and 6 bases at J, with 14 bases between. This CDR3 contains 15 residues. The germline CDR1 and CDR2 sequences are SGDLS and YYNGEE. CDR3 protein: CASSVVTGLSGELFF. In nucleotides, the CDR3 is TGTGCCAGCAGCGTCGTCACAGGGTTGTCCGGGGAGCTGTTTTTT.

This CDR3 is CASSLRGSGEKLFF. The CDR3 DNA reads as TGTGCCAGTAGCCTCAGGGGGTCCGGCGAAAAACTGTTTTTT. This rearrangement joins TRBV19 to TRBJ1-4, with 7 positions matching TRBD1. CDR3 length equals 14 residues. The germline V gene encodes CDR1 LNHDA and CDR2 SQIVND (reference sequence). J was trimmed by 8 bases and V by 6 bases; bases with no gene match: 9.

The rearrangement uses TRBV28 and TRBJ1-5; possible D gene TRBD1, 5 bases. Germline CDR1 MDHEN, CDR2 SYDVKM. V dropped 8 bases and J dropped 0 bases, with 14 bases sitting between them. The CDR3 length is 15 residues. The CDR3 spells CASGSGMNSNQPQHF. The CDR3, as DNA: TGTGCCAGCGGATCAGGGATGAATAGCAATCAGCCCCAGCATTTT.

This clone was detected only once. V is TRBV19 and J is TRBJ1-1; the D gene is possibly TRBD1 (5 bases). CDR3 length: 18 amino acids. Germline CDR1 reads LNHDA; CDR2 reads SQIVND (reference sequence). The V end was cut by 9 bases, the J end by 1 base, with 27 bases between. The CDR3 here is CASSSRIQGVGRNTEAFF. The CDR3 DNA is TGTGCCAGCAGTTCCCGTATCCAGGGTGTAGGACGGAACACTGAAGCTTTCTTT. The whole variable domain, remainder taken from reference TRBV19 and TRBJ1-1, is DGGITQSPKYLFRKEGQNVTLSCEQNLNHDAMYWYRQDPGQGLRLIYYSQIVNDFQKGDIAEGYSVSREKKESFPLTVTSAQKNPTAFYLCASSSRIQGVGRNTEAFFGQGTRLTVV.

The V and J genes are TRBV30 and TRBJ2-7; 7 nucleotides match TRBD2. Unmatched junction bases numbered 10, after V lost 3 bases and J lost 2 bases. This CDR3 comprises 15 residues. Germline V gene data show CDR1 as GTSNPN and CDR2 as SVGIG (reference sequence). The CDR3 sequence is CAWRTSFRAAYEQYF. The CDR3 DNA follows: TGTGCCTGGAGGACTAGCTTCCGGGCGGCCTACGAGCAGTACTTC.

The CDR3 sequence: CASSHRYGTGGPQPQHF. DNA for the CDR3: TGCGCCAGCAGCCATCGGTACGGGACAGGGGGTCCTCAGCCCCAGCATTTT. This chain uses TRBV4-1 with TRBJ1-5; 11 bases map to TRBD1. The germline V gene has CDR1 MGHRA and CDR2 YSYEKL. The CDR3 runs to 17 residues. Trimming cost V 3 bases and J 6 bases; bases outside gene matches: 10.

This chain joins TRBV10-3 and TRBJ1-1; D remains ambiguous. This CDR3 spans 13 amino acids. Trimming left V 3 bases short and J 6 bases short, with 11 bases between. Germline V gives CDR1 ENHRY, CDR2 SYGVKD. This CDR3 reads CAISDSIQPEAFF. CDR3 DNA: TGTGCCATCAGTGATTCAATACAGCCTGAAGCTTTCTTT.

This sequence joins TRBV2 and TRBJ1-5, with 7 nucleotides matching TRBD1. Germline V gene lookup returns CDR1 SNHLY and CDR2 FYNNEI. This CDR3 has 17 residues. V dropped 2 bases and J dropped 5; count of bases not matched to a gene: 12. CDR3 coding DNA: TGTGCCAGCAGTGAAACGGAAGCAGGGGGATACTATCAGCCCCAGCATTTT. This sequence encodes CASSETEAGGYYQPQHF.

The chain carries TRBV27 and TRBJ2-1; 10 positions agree with TRBD2. V lost 9 bases and J lost 2; bases outside the gene matches: 7. The CDR3 consists of 15 residues. Germline V lookup: CDR1 MNHEY, CDR2 SMNVEV (reference sequence). The CDR3 sequence: CASRLAGMTYNEQFF. Written as DNA, the CDR3 is TGTGCCAGTAGACTAGCGGGCATGACCTACAATGAGCAGTTCTTC.

The table lists this clone with a few counts. The chain joins TRBV10-3 to TRBJ2-5; D call uncertain. This CDR3 is 13 amino acids long. V lost 2 bases and J lost 5, with 9 bases in between. Germline V lookup: CDR1 ENHRY, CDR2 SYGVKD. The CDR3: CAISEATAETQYF. In DNA, the CDR3 is TGTGCCATCAGTGAGGCTACCGCGGAGACCCAGTACTTC.

This chain connects TRBV21-1 to TRBJ2-1; the table gives TRBD1 as D, unverified against the DNA. TRBV21-1 is noted as a pseudogene. This CDR3 has 14 amino acids. For the CDR3, the DNA is TGTGCCAGCAGCGGACAGCCCTCCTACAATGAGCAGTTCTTC. Translated, it gives CASSGQPSYNEQFF.

This clone was found once. The chain recombines TRBV10-2 with TRBJ1-2, with a possible D match to TRBD1 (5 bases). CDR1 and CDR2 (germline): WSHSY, SAAADI. The CDR3 sequence is 15 residues long. V dropped 3 bases and J dropped 0 bases, with 11 bases sitting between them. In DNA form, the CDR3 reads TGCGCCAGCAGTGAACTAGCGGGGGCTAACTATGGCTACACCTTC. Protein sequence: CASSELAGANYGYTF.

The rearrangement links TRBV5-1 to TRBJ2-1, with TRBD2 identical over 13 bases. V gave up 3 bases and J gave up 8 bases; unmatched junction bases: 5. From germline, CDR1 is SGHRS and CDR2 YFSETQ. This CDR3 region has 15 residues. The CDR3 here is CASSWTSGSIYEQFF. CDR3 DNA sequence: TGCGCCAGCAGCTGGACTAGCGGGAGTATCTATGAGCAGTTCTTC.

The gene calls are TRBV5-1 and TRBJ1-1, with TRBD1 matching over 7 bases. The CDR3 is 15 amino acids. Per the germline V gene, CDR1 is SGHRS and CDR2 is YFSETQ. The junction had 3 bases not matched to a gene; V was cut back by 0 bases and J by 1 base. In DNA form, the CDR3 reads TGCGCCAGCAGCTTGGAGGGGGCGCGGAACACTGAAGCTTTCTTT. This gives the protein CASSLEGARNTEAFF.

The chain recombines TRBV27 with TRBJ2-7; 7 bases fit TRBD2. This CDR3 comprises 15 residues. CDR1 and CDR2 (germline): MNHEY, SMNVEV (reference sequence). V was pared by 5 bases and J by 1 base, with 8 bases of the junction left unmatched. DNA for the CDR3: TGTGCCAGCAGTCAACTAGCGCTTCAATCCTACGAGCAGTACTTC. This codes for CASSQLALQSYEQYF.

This sequence joins TRBV4-1 and TRBJ1-5; TRBD1 agrees at 10 bases. V shed 2 bases, J shed 8 bases, and the junction held 6 bases outside the gene matches. Germline lookup yields CDR1 MGHRA and CDR2 YSYEKL. The CDR3 runs to 15 residues. The CDR3: CASSQWTGGIEPQHF. The CDR3 DNA is TGCGCCAGCAGCCAATGGACAGGGGGAATTGAGCCCCAGCATTTT.